Listed below are T cell receptor beta chains from one sample, sequenced in a study of blood T cells in healthy people across ages. TCRdb re-derived calls from the 5' RACE reads in MiXCR, one entry per CDR3 protein. The table shows 800,000 or so distinct CDR3 sequences, with roughly 25% occurring only once. This sample also belongs to another study, concerning T cells of mothers and their children.

Input material: blood. These receptors were taken from a boy aged 5 to 17 in good health. Both conserved end residues are part of each CDR3. The D gene is left open where the match is weak. Only some rows state a clone size, as once, few, many or a class for expanded clones.

D	J	size	V	DNA	CDR3
.	TRBJ1-1	few	TRBV18	TGTGCCAGCTCACCCAACCGAGTGGGGGCAAACACTGAAGCTTTCTTT	CASSPNRVGANTEAFF
TRBD2	TRBJ2-3	.	TRBV20-1	TGCAGTGCTCGGACTAGGTCAGATACGCAGTATTTT	CSARTRSDTQYF
.	TRBJ1-2	.	TRBV12-3/TRBV12-4	TGTGCCAGCAGTTTAAAGAAGGGCCTCCCTAACTATGGCTACACCTTC	CASSLKKGLPNYGYTF
.	TRBJ1-2	few	TRBV5-4	TGTGCCAGCAGCTTGGTGGGGGGCAGCGGCTACACCTTC	CASSLVGGSGYTF
.	TRBJ2-7	.	TRBV9	TGTGCCAGCAGCGTAGGTTATCAGCCCTCCTACGAGCAGTACTTC	CASSVGYQPSYEQYF
.	TRBJ2-7	few	TRBV5-1	TGCGCCAGCAGCTTTGGTTCGGGGGCGCGGTCCTACGAGCAGTACTTC	CASSFGSGARSYEQYF
.	TRBJ1-2	.	TRBV28	TGTGCCAGCAGTTTAGTAGACTATGGCTACACCTTC	CASSLVDYGYTF
.	TRBJ2-1	.	TRBV14	TGTGCCAGCAGCCAATGGTCATCGGGGAGGGGGGAGAATGAGCAGTTCTTC	CASSQWSSGRGENEQFF
TRBD1	TRBJ1-2	few	TRBV29-1	TGCAGCGTTGTGAAATCGGACAGGGGACACTATGGCTACACCTTC	CSVVKSDRGHYGYTF
.	TRBJ2-1	.	TRBV12-3/TRBV12-4	TGTGCCAGCAGTTGGCAGGGGAGGGCCTACAATGAGCAGTTCTTC	CASSWQGRAYNEQFF
TRBD1	TRBJ1-5	.	TRBV4-2	TGTGCCAGCAGCCAAGAACGGGACAGGGGTAATCAGCCCCAGCATTTT	CASSQERDRGNQPQHF
TRBD2	TRBJ2-1	.	TRBV18	TGTGCCAGCTCACCAGGACTAGCGCCGAACAATGAGCAGTTCTTC	CASSPGLAPNNEQFF
TRBD1	TRBJ2-7	few	TRBV29-1	TGCAGCGTAGGGACAGGGGGATTGGACGAGCAGTACTTC	CSVGTGGLDEQYF
.	TRBJ2-7	few	TRBV5-1	TGCGCCAGCAGCTTGGCTGGCAGGAAGAGCTACGAGCAGTACTTC	CASSLAGRKSYEQYF
TRBD1	TRBJ2-1	once	TRBV29-1	TGCAGCGTTGAAGACGGAAGACTGGGACAGTGGTTCTTC	CSVEDGRLGQWFF
.	TRBJ1-1	few	TRBV7-2	TGTGCCAGCAACCAAGGGTCGCGGACTGAAGCTTTCTTT	CASNQGSRTEAFF
.	TRBJ2-7	.	TRBV28	TGTGCCAGCAGTTCACAACAGGGACTGATCTACGAGCAGTACTTC	CASSSQQGLIYEQYF
TRBD2	TRBJ2-3	.	TRBV4-1	TGCGCCAGCAGCCCTCCGACTAGCGGAGATACGCAGTATTTT	CASSPPTSGDTQYF
TRBD1	TRBJ1-4	few	TRBV5-5	TGTGCCAGCAGCTCACGCCCCCGGACAGGAGGGGAAAAACTGTTTTTT	CASSSRPRTGGEKLFF
TRBD2	TRBJ2-5	few	TRBV12-3/TRBV12-4	TGTGCCAGCAGCCATTCAGGTGGCGGGGGCCAAGAGACCCAGTACTTC	CASSHSGGGGQETQYF
.	TRBJ1-1	.	TRBV9	TGTGCCAGCAGCCAGAGGGGGTCAGGGGAAGCTTTCTTT	CASSQRGSGEAFF
.	TRBJ2-7	.	TRBV28	TGTGCCAGCAGTCGAGAGCGCGGGACTTCCTCCTACGAGCAGTACTTC	CASSRERGTSSYEQYF
TRBD2	TRBJ2-1	few	TRBV7-7	TGTGCTAGCAGCGATCTAGCGGGAGTCTCCTACAATGAGCAGTTCTTC	CASSDLAGVSYNEQFF
.	TRBJ2-7	.	TRBV28	TGTGCCAGCAGTTTTCTAGACAGGGAGGGCGAGCAGTACTTC	CASSFLDREGEQYF
.	TRBJ1-4	.	TRBV29-1	TGCAGCGTTGGATCTAATGAAAAACTGTTTTTT	CSVGSNEKLFF
.	TRBJ2-1	.	TRBV3-1	TGTGCCAGCGGAGGGGGGGGAGCCTACCCGCTGGTCGAGCAGTTCTTC	CASGGGGAYPLVEQFF
.	TRBJ2-7	.	TRBV11-3	TGTGCCAGCAGCTTATCCCAGGGATTGGACCCTAGGGAGCAGTACTTC	CASSLSQGLDPREQYF
.	TRBJ1-1	few	TRBV12-3/TRBV12-4	TGTGCCAGCAGCTCGGACAGTCCCCGGGCCCAAGCTTTCTTT	CASSSDSPRAQAFF
TRBD2	TRBJ2-5	.	TRBV7-2	TGTGCCAGCAGCCCGACTAGCGGCTCCGGAGGGGAGACCCAGTACTTC	CASSPTSGSGGETQYF
.	TRBJ2-7	few	TRBV2	TGTGCCAGCAGTGAACGGTGGGCCTTTCGCGAGCAGTACTTC	CASSERWAFREQYF
TRBD2	TRBJ2-5	.	TRBV19	TGTGCCAGTAAACCGGGACTAGCGGGCCGCCAAGAGACCCAGTACTTC	CASKPGLAGRQETQYF
.	TRBJ1-2	.	TRBV4-3	TGCGCCAGCAGCGGAACAGGCCCTCGATATGGCTACACCTTC	CASSGTGPRYGYTF